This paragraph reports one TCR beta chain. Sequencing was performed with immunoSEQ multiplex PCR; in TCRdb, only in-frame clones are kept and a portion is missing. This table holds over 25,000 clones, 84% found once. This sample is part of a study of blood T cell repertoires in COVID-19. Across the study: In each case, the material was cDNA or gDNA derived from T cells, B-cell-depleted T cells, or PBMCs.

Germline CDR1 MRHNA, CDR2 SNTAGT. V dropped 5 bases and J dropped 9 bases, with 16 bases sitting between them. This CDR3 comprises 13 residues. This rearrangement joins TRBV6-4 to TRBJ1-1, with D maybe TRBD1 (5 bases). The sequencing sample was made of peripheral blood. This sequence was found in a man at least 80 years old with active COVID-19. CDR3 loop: CASSISSGHQAFF. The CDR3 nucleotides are TGTGCCAGCAGTATTTCCTCAGGGCATCAAGCTTTCTTT.